Listed below are T cell receptor beta chains from one sample, sequenced in a study of CD8 T cells in Susac syndrome. TCRdb re-called the immunoSEQ multiplex PCR reads through MiXCR, storing one row per CDR3 protein. Seen here are 180,000 or so distinct CDR3 sequences, 90% to 95% observed once, and the top ten hold 0.085% to 0.095%. The sample consisted of CD4+ T cells from PBMCs. The receptors derive from a human donor with multiple sclerosis. CDR3s include the opening cysteine and the closing phenylalanine or tryptophan. The D gene is left open where the match is weak. Where a row states a size, it is once, few, many or the class of an expanded clone; other rows omit it.

NA	TRBV20-1	once	11	TRBJ2-5	TGCAGTGTGGGACGAGAAGAGACCCAGTACTTC	CSVGREETQYF
TRBD1	TRBV6-4	NA	14	TRBJ2-2	TGTGCCAGCAGTAGGACAGGATCCACCGGGGAGCTGTTTTTT	CASSRTGSTGELFF
NA	TRBV15	NA	12	TRBJ2-1	TGTGCCACCAGCAGAGTCGGGACACTGCAGTTCTTC	CATSRVGTLQFF
NA	TRBV30	once	10	TRBJ1-2	TGTGCCTCTTCGGGAGATGGCTACACCTTC	CASSGDGYTF
TRBD1	TRBV29-1	NA	13	TRBJ1-1	TGCAGCGTGCGGACAGGGGAGTACACTGAAGCTTTCTTT	CSVRTGEYTEAFF
TRBD1	TRBV3-1	NA	17	TRBJ2-1	TGTGCCAGCAGCCAACAAGCCGGGACAGGGAATAGCAATGAGCAGTTCTTC	CASSQQAGTGNSNEQFF
NA	TRBV20-1	NA	11	TRBJ1-2	TGCAGTGCTCCCTCCCGTGTCGGTTACACCTTC	CSAPSRVGYTF
TRBD1	TRBV18	NA	16	TRBJ2-1	TGTGCCAGCTCACCTAGACAGGGGTGGACACGCAATGAGCAGTTCTTC	CASSPRQGWTRNEQFF
NA	TRBV29-1	NA	15	TRBJ2-1	TGCAGCGTACCTGCGTGGCTGAGCTCCTACAATGAGCAGTTCTTC	CSVPAWLSSYNEQFF
NA	TRBV4-2	NA	14	TRBJ1-1	TGTGCCAGCAGCCAAGATCGAAGTACCACGTATGCTTTCTTT	CASSQDRSTTYAFF
NA	TRBV7-8	NA	15	TRBJ2-5	TGTGCCAGCAGCGTAACCGGGACCCCCTGGGAGACCCAGTACTTC	CASSVTGTPWETQYF
NA	TRBV3-1	NA	11	TRBJ1-2	TGTGCCAGCGGATTCGGCTATGGCTACACCTTC	CASGFGYGYTF
NA	TRBV7-9	NA	12	TRBJ1-3	TGTGCCAGCAGCTCACCAGAAAACACCATATATTTT	CASSSPENTIYF
TRBD1	TRBV7-9	NA	14	TRBJ1-6	TGTGCCAGCAGCGCAGGACAGGGGAATTCACCCCTCCACTTT	CASSAGQGNSPLHF
NA	TRBV27	NA	14	TRBJ2-2	TGTGCCAGCAGAGATCAGCGACACCCCGGGGAGCTGTTTTTT	CASRDQRHPGELFF
TRBD1	TRBV29-1	NA	13	TRBJ2-7	TGCAGCGTGAGGGACAGGGGAACCTACGAGCAGTACTTC	CSVRDRGTYEQYF
TRBD2	TRBV20-1	NA	15	TRBJ2-1	TGCAGTGCTAGGGAGCCCTTAGCGGGAGCCGATGAGCAGTTCTTC	CSAREPLAGADEQFF
TRBD2	TRBV20-1	few	13	TRBJ2-5	TGCAGTGCTAGACTAGCGGGAGGAGAGACCCAGTACTTC	CSARLAGGETQYF
NA	TRBV6-1	NA	14	TRBJ1-2	TGTGCCAGCAGTGAAGGGACGGTCTCCTATGGCTACACCTTC	CASSEGTVSYGYTF
TRBD2	TRBV5-1	NA	14	TRBJ2-1	TGCGCCAGCAGTCCCCCCACTACTAGCGGAGAGCAGTTCTTC	CASSPPTTSGEQFF
NA	TRBV30	NA	13	TRBJ2-7	TGTGCCTGGAGTGTTCCATTATCCTACGAGCAGTACTTC	CAWSVPLSYEQYF
NA	TRBV4-1	NA	16	TRBJ1-2	TGCGCCAGCAGCTCCCGGACGTCTCAATCGTTGTATGGCTACACCTTC	CASSSRTSQSLYGYTF
TRBD1	TRBV20-1	NA	15	TRBJ1-5	TGCAGTGCTATACAGGGGGTCTATAGCAATCAGCCCCAGCATTTT	CSAIQGVYSNQPQHF
TRBD1	TRBV29-1	NA	13	TRBJ2-1	TGCAGCGTGACTGGGGACAGCTACAATGAGCAGTTCTTC	CSVTGDSYNEQFF
NA	TRBV6-4	NA	14	TRBJ2-2	TGTGCCAGCAGTGGGACTGAGAACACCGGGGAGCTGTTTTTT	CASSGTENTGELFF
NA	TRBV3-1	NA	13	TRBJ2-7	TGTGCCAGCAGCTTTTCGGACGTCTACGAGCAGTACTTC	CASSFSDVYEQYF
NA	TRBV30	NA	15	TRBJ2-2	TGTGCCTGGAGTAGAGGGGGGGCGAACACCGGGGAGCTGTTTTTT	CAWSRGGANTGELFF
TRBD2	TRBV9	NA	15	TRBJ2-3	TGTGCCAGCAGTCATATAGCGGGGGGAACAGATACGCAGTATTTT	CASSHIAGGTDTQYF
NA	TRBV4-2	NA	12	TRBJ2-2	TGTGCCAGCAGCCAAGTGACCGGGGAGCTGTTTTTT	CASSQVTGELFF
NA	TRBV19	NA	14	TRBJ2-1	TGTGCCAGTAGTGCGACGGGGTGGCCCAATGAGCAGTTCTTC	CASSATGWPNEQFF
TRBD1	TRBV24-1	NA	16	TRBJ2-2	TGTGCCACCAGTGATCCCGGGACAGCGAACACCGGGGAGCTGTTTTTT	CATSDPGTANTGELFF
NA	TRBV25-1	few	13	TRBJ1-1	TGTGCCAGCAGTGATCAGATTCAGGGTGAAGCTTTCTTT	CASSDQIQGEAFF
NA	TRBV27	NA	12	TRBJ2-5	TGTGCCACCCGGGCGGCCCAAGAGACCCAGTACTTC	CATRAAQETQYF
TRBD2	TRBV9	NA	15	TRBJ2-5	TGTGCCAGCAGCATCGGGACTAGCGGAGGAGAGACCCAGTACTTC	CASSIGTSGGETQYF
NA	TRBV3-1	NA	16	TRBJ2-3	TGTGCCAGCAGCCAAGAATCAGGGGCGGGCACAGATACGCAGTATTTT	CASSQESGAGTDTQYF
NA	TRBV20-1	NA	14	TRBJ1-5	TGCAGTGCTAGAGACTGGTCGGGGGACCAGCCCCAGCATTTT	CSARDWSGDQPQHF
NA	TRBV7-9	NA	14	TRBJ2-7	TGTGCCAGCAGCCTCCCGACAGGAGCGGACGAGCAGTACTTC	CASSLPTGADEQYF
NA	TRBV20-1	once	12	TRBJ1-1	TGCAGTGCTCCTACAGCTAACACTGAAGCTTTCTTT	CSAPTANTEAFF
NA	TRBV27	NA	13	TRBJ2-2	TGTGCCAGCAGTTTCTCATACACCGGGGAGCTGTTTTTT	CASSFSYTGELFF
NA	TRBV29-1	NA	13	TRBJ2-3	TGCAGCGTTGAGGCGGGTCGCACAGATACGCAGTATTTT	CSVEAGRTDTQYF